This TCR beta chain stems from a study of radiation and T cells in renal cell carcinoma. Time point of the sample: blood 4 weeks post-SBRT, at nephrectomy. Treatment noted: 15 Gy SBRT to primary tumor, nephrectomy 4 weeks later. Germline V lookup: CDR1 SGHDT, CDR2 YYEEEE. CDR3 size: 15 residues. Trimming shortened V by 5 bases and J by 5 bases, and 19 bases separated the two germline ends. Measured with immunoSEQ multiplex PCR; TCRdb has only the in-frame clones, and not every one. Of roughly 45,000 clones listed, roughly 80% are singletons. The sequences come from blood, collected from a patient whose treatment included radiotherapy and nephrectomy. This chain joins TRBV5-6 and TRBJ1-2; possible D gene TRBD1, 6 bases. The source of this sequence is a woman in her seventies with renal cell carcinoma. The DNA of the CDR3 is TGTGCCAGCAGTTTGCCCCGGACAGCGTTTTATGGCTACACCTTC. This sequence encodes CASSLPRTAFYGYTF.